These T cell receptor beta chains were read from a single sample in a study of shared clonotypes between healthy human individuals. Profiled with immunoSEQ multiplex PCR; TCRdb holds only in-frame clones, not every one. This sample has approximately 470,000 clones; about 85% occur once, and the top ten carry roughly 12%. The sequencing sample was made of PBMCs. The receptor set was obtained from a woman between 35 and 50 years old in good health. Some clones in this sample may be carry-over from other donors' samples. CDR3s include the opening cysteine and the closing phenylalanine or tryptophan. The D gene is left open where the match is weak. Size is omitted from some rows. Given values are once, few, many or a class for expanded clones.

clone size: -; V gene: TRBV7-8; D gene: -; J gene: TRBJ2-3; CDR3 protein: CASSSPHSPPYVSTDTQYF; CDR3 DNA: TGTGCCAGCAGCTCTCCCCACTCGCCCCCCTACGTCAGCACAGATACGCAGTATTTT
clone size: -; V gene: TRBV28; D gene: TRBD2; J gene: TRBJ2-1; CDR3 protein: CASLAGARTYNEQFF; CDR3 DNA: TGTGCCAGCCTAGCGGGAGCTCGGACCTACAATGAGCAGTTCTTC
clone size: once; V gene: TRBV4-1; D gene: -; J gene: TRBJ2-7; CDR3 protein: CASSRTYEQYF; CDR3 DNA: TGCGCCAGCAGCCGTACCTACGAGCAGTACTTC
clone size: -; V gene: TRBV4-3; D gene: TRBD2; J gene: TRBJ2-1; CDR3 protein: CASSQVFSPGLAGPVFF; CDR3 DNA: TGCGCCAGCAGCCAAGTATTTAGCCCCGGACTAGCGGGACCTGTGTTCTTC
clone size: -; V gene: TRBV19; D gene: -; J gene: TRBJ2-2; CDR3 protein: CASAALTNTGELFF; CDR3 DNA: TGTGCCAGCGCCGCGCTAACGAACACCGGGGAGCTGTTTTTT
clone size: many; V gene: TRBV7-2; D gene: TRBD2; J gene: TRBJ2-3; CDR3 protein: CASSLTGTSQYF; CDR3 DNA: TGTGCCAGCAGCCTTACCGGGACTAGTCAGTATTTT
clone size: -; V gene: TRBV6-5; D gene: -; J gene: TRBJ1-2; CDR3 protein: CASSSGQRRTEGGYTF; CDR3 DNA: TGTGCCAGCAGTTCCGGACAGAGACGAACTGAAGGGGGCTACACCTTC
clone size: few; V gene: TRBV30; D gene: -; J gene: TRBJ2-2; CDR3 protein: CAWGPAGELFF; CDR3 DNA: TGTGCCTGGGGCCCGGCCGGGGAGCTGTTTTTT
clone size: -; V gene: TRBV7-3; D gene: -; J gene: TRBJ1-1; CDR3 protein: CASSKTSTEAFF; CDR3 DNA: TGTGCCAGCAGCAAAACAAGCACTGAAGCTTTCTTT
clone size: -; V gene: TRBV2; D gene: -; J gene: TRBJ1-5; CDR3 protein: CASSLQGISLNQPQHF; CDR3 DNA: TGTGCCAGCAGTCTACAGGGAATCTCCCTAAATCAGCCCCAGCATTTT
clone size: -; V gene: TRBV9; D gene: -; J gene: TRBJ2-1; CDR3 protein: CASSPPTGVRIYNEQFF; CDR3 DNA: TGTGCCAGCAGCCCACCTACGGGAGTTAGGATTTACAATGAGCAGTTCTTC
clone size: -; V gene: TRBV7-2; D gene: -; J gene: TRBJ2-1; CDR3 protein: CASLVSDSSYNEQFF; CDR3 DNA: TGTGCCAGCCTCGTCAGCGATAGCTCCTACAATGAGCAGTTCTTC
clone size: -; V gene: TRBV7-2; D gene: -; J gene: TRBJ2-2; CDR3 protein: CASSLSPISTGELFF; CDR3 DNA: TGTGCCAGCAGCTTATCCCCTATCTCCACCGGGGAGCTGTTTTTT
clone size: -; V gene: TRBV6-1; D gene: -; J gene: TRBJ1-4; CDR3 protein: CASSEMGHLEKLFF; CDR3 DNA: TGTGCCAGCAGTGAAATGGGGCATCTTGAAAAACTGTTTTTT
clone size: -; V gene: TRBV19; D gene: TRBD1; J gene: TRBJ1-5; CDR3 protein: CASIQGDGTQPQHF; CDR3 DNA: TGTGCCTCTATTCAGGGGGACGGGACTCAGCCCCAGCATTTT
clone size: -; V gene: TRBV5-1; D gene: -; J gene: TRBJ2-2; CDR3 protein: CASSFSANTGELFF; CDR3 DNA: TGCGCCAGCAGCTTCAGCGCGAACACCGGGGAGCTGTTTTTT
clone size: many; V gene: TRBV5-6; D gene: -; J gene: TRBJ1-2; CDR3 protein: CASSLDGGFYGYTF; CDR3 DNA: TGTGCCAGCAGCTTGGATGGGGGCTTCTATGGCTACACCTTC
clone size: -; V gene: TRBV7-9; D gene: TRBD2; J gene: TRBJ2-1; CDR3 protein: CASSIPLAGGLYNEQFF; CDR3 DNA: TGTGCCAGCAGTATCCCGCTAGCGGGAGGACTCTACAATGAGCAGTTCTTC
clone size: -; V gene: TRBV7-9; D gene: TRBD1; J gene: TRBJ2-3; CDR3 protein: CASSPGTGPGTDTQYF; CDR3 DNA: TGTGCCAGCAGCCCGGGGACAGGACCGGGCACAGATACGCAGTATTTT
clone size: -; V gene: TRBV7-2; D gene: -; J gene: TRBJ2-3; CDR3 protein: CASSQRPTDTQYF; CDR3 DNA: TGTGCCAGCAGTCAGCGACCCACAGATACGCAGTATTTT
clone size: -; V gene: TRBV18; D gene: -; J gene: TRBJ1-3; CDR3 protein: CASSPAGPSSGNTIYF; CDR3 DNA: TGTGCCAGCTCACCAGCAGGGCCGAGCTCTGGAAACACCATATATTTT
clone size: once; V gene: TRBV7-6; D gene: TRBD2; J gene: TRBJ2-2; CDR3 protein: CASSSPGGGVTGELFF; CDR3 DNA: TGTGCCAGCAGCTCCCCTGGCGGGGGGGTCACCGGGGAGCTGTTTTTT
clone size: -; V gene: TRBV18; D gene: -; J gene: TRBJ2-7; CDR3 protein: CASSPQRVEQYF; CDR3 DNA: TGTGCCAGCTCACCTCAGAGGGTCGAGCAGTACTTC
clone size: -; V gene: TRBV30; D gene: TRBD2; J gene: TRBJ2-2; CDR3 protein: CAWSSRSGRVGTGELFF; CDR3 DNA: TGTGCCTGGAGCTCCCGAAGCGGGAGAGTAGGGACCGGGGAGCTGTTTTTT
clone size: -; V gene: TRBV4-2; D gene: -; J gene: TRBJ1-5; CDR3 protein: CASSQAGGGNQPQHF; CDR3 DNA: TGTGCCAGCAGCCAAGCGGGGGGTGGCAATCAGCCCCAGCATTTT
clone size: -; V gene: TRBV4-2; D gene: TRBD2; J gene: TRBJ2-3; CDR3 protein: CASSQGALAGKFDTQYF; CDR3 DNA: TGTGCCAGCAGCCAGGGGGCCCTAGCGGGAAAATTTGATACGCAGTATTTT
clone size: -; V gene: TRBV10-3; D gene: -; J gene: TRBJ1-5; CDR3 protein: CAISESRGGIGGNQPQHF; CDR3 DNA: TGTGCCATCAGTGAGTCTAGGGGAGGGATCGGGGGCAATCAGCCCCAGCATTTT
clone size: -; V gene: TRBV5-1; D gene: -; J gene: TRBJ2-5; CDR3 protein: CASSLAGTVQETQYF; CDR3 DNA: TGCGCCAGCAGCTTGGCCGGGACTGTACAAGAGACCCAGTACTTC
clone size: -; V gene: TRBV2; D gene: TRBD2; J gene: TRBJ2-7; CDR3 protein: CASSPSGISYEQYF; CDR3 DNA: TGTGCCAGCAGCCCTAGCGGGATTTCCTACGAGCAGTACTTC
clone size: -; V gene: TRBV7-6; D gene: -; J gene: TRBJ2-1; CDR3 protein: CASSRTASSYNEQFF; CDR3 DNA: TGTGCCAGCAGCCGGACAGCGAGCTCCTACAATGAGCAGTTCTTC
clone size: -; V gene: TRBV25-1; D gene: -; J gene: TRBJ2-1; CDR3 protein: CASSEPLGYNEQFF; CDR3 DNA: TGTGCCAGCAGTGAACCGCTGGGATACAATGAGCAGTTCTTC
clone size: -; V gene: TRBV2; D gene: TRBD1; J gene: TRBJ1-5; CDR3 protein: CASSEFGTGGLHQPQHF; CDR3 DNA: TGTGCCAGCAGTGAGTTCGGGACAGGGGGCTTGCATCAGCCCCAGCATTTT
clone size: -; V gene: TRBV28; D gene: TRBD1; J gene: TRBJ2-2; CDR3 protein: CASSPYRGRTGELFF; CDR3 DNA: TGTGCCAGCAGTCCCTACAGGGGGCGGACCGGGGAGCTGTTTTTT
clone size: -; V gene: TRBV7-2; D gene: -; J gene: TRBJ2-1; CDR3 protein: CASSSRDKSYNEQFF; CDR3 DNA: TGTGCCAGCAGCTCCCGGGACAAGTCCTACAATGAGCAGTTCTTC
clone size: -; V gene: TRBV30; D gene: -; J gene: TRBJ1-4; CDR3 protein: CAWSVKGYEKLFF; CDR3 DNA: TGTGCCTGGAGTGTAAAAGGGTATGAAAAACTGTTTTTT
clone size: -; V gene: TRBV29-1; D gene: -; J gene: TRBJ2-3; CDR3 protein: CSGTPDSGTDTQYF; CDR3 DNA: TGCAGCGGGACCCCGGATAGCGGCACAGATACGCAGTATTTT
clone size: -; V gene: TRBV5-1; D gene: -; J gene: TRBJ1-1; CDR3 protein: CASSLFVNTEAFF; CDR3 DNA: TGCGCCAGCAGCTTGTTTGTAAACACTGAAGCTTTCTTT
clone size: -; V gene: TRBV13; D gene: -; J gene: TRBJ2-6; CDR3 protein: CASSPRTTGANVLTF; CDR3 DNA: TGTGCCAGCAGCCCCCGGACGACTGGGGCCAACGTCCTGACTTTC
clone size: many; V gene: TRBV5-6; D gene: -; J gene: TRBJ1-6; CDR3 protein: CASSSTSGSSYNSPLHF; CDR3 DNA: TGTGCCAGCAGCTCCACGTCAGGGAGCTCCTATAATTCACCCCTCCACTTT
clone size: -; V gene: TRBV2; D gene: -; J gene: TRBJ1-2; CDR3 protein: CASTGDVYGYTF; CDR3 DNA: TGTGCCAGCACGGGGGACGTCTATGGCTACACCTTC
clone size: -; V gene: TRBV6-6; D gene: -; J gene: TRBJ1-1; CDR3 protein: CAISEPRRSNTEAFF; CDR3 DNA: TGTGCCATCAGTGAGCCGAGACGGTCGAACACTGAAGCTTTCTTT
clone size: -; V gene: TRBV6-4; D gene: TRBD2; J gene: TRBJ2-1; CDR3 protein: CASSETSGSGDNEQFF; CDR3 DNA: TGTGCCAGCAGTGAGACTAGCGGGTCCGGGGACAATGAGCAGTTCTTC